This TCR beta chain was profiled in a study of blood T cells in healthy people across ages. The study's findings and limits: The study found more naive CD4+ cells and higher diversity in long-lived than aged donors. Per million T cells, TCR beta diversity dropped roughly linearly as age increased.

This CDR3 comprises 15 residues. The V and J ends lost 5 bases and 3 bases, in that order; junction bases with no gene match: 7. In germline, CDR1 is SEHNR, CDR2 FQNEAQ (reference sequence). Using a J-beta primer mix together with a sample-barcoded 5' primer, a second PCR was run for about 6 to 11 cycles. TCRdb analysed the 5' RACE reads with MiXCR anew, one entry per CDR3 protein. The table includes 1,100,000 or so distinct CDR3 sequences, roughly 45% detected once. This clonotype has just a few counts. What it binds is not known. RNA extraction gave at least 5 micrograms of total RNA per sample. The sequence came from a woman in her sixties or seventies in good health. Sequenced sample: blood. The V and J genes are TRBV7-9 and TRBJ1-5, with 7 bases that match TRBD1. The CDR3 nucleotides are TGTGCCAGCAGCCCGGACGGGACAGTCAATCAGCCCCAGCATTTT. Translating gives CASSPDGTVNQPQHF.